This T cell receptor beta chain was recovered during a study of cytomegalovirus exposure and HLA in healthy donors. V trimming: 4 bases; J trimming: 11 bases; junction bases outside the gene matches: 10. The germline V gene has CDR1 LNHDA and CDR2 SQIVND (reference sequence). The CDR3 length is 13 residues. Overall study findings and caveats: A classifier reportedly called cytomegalovirus status with high sensitivity and specificity. A few CMV-associated chains were confirmed in vitro to be specific for CMV antigens.

The donors were in the approximately 120-subject validation cohort; that cohort was separate from the roughly 730-subject first cohort. This clone was counted between two and nine times. The antigen remains undetermined. The protocol was immunoSEQ multiplex PCR, while the TCRdb copy is restricted to in-frame clones and leaves out a portion. The table includes some 130,000 clones, around four fifths detected once. This TCR was sampled from a man aged 25 to 40 in good health and CMV-seropositive. The sequenced sample was PBMCs. The V call is TRBV19, the J call TRBJ1-1; 7 bases agree with TRBD1. DNA of the CDR3: TGTGCCAGTAGTAGACAGGGAGTCCCCCTCGCTTTCTTT. Its protein is CASSRQGVPLAFF. Full variable domain (rest looked up from reference TRBV19 and TRBJ1-1): DGGITQSPKYLFRKEGQNVTLSCEQNLNHDAMYWYRQDPGQGLRLIYYSQIVNDFQKGDIAEGYSVSREKKESFPLTVTSAQKNPTAFYLCASSRQGVPLAFFGQGTRLTVV.